This TCR beta chain was identified in a study of blood T cell repertoires in COVID-19. Assay used: immunoSEQ multiplex PCR; TCRdb lists only in-frame clones, some missing. The sample holds about 84,000 clones, approximately 82% seen once. Sequences were obtained from peripheral blood. The sequence was collected from a man at least 80 years old with active or convalescent COVID-19.

CDR3 sequence (DNA): TGTGCCAGCAGCACCACTACAGGCACCGGGGAGCTGTTTTTT. This codes for CASSTTTGTGELFF. The V and J genes are TRBV11-1 and TRBJ2-2; possibly TRBD1 for D (5 bases). The CDR3 is made up of 14 amino acids. Germline CDR1 is SGHAT and CDR2 is FQDESV (reference sequence). Trimming took off 5 bases at V and 4 bases at J, with 11 bases between the two ends.